This T cell receptor (beta chain) originates from a study of spatial heterogeneity in lung cancer. Whole-study findings and limits: Estimates put coverage of tumor T cells approximately 7% for alpha and over 12% for beta chains. The number of expanded tumor alpha and beta chains correlated with mutation number. Ubiquitous and regional nonsynonymous mutation counts were tracked by ubiquitous and regional expanded TCR counts, respectively.

The CDR3 length is 12 residues. CDR1 is ENHRY and CDR2 is SYGVKD in the germline V gene. Trimming took 10 bases from V and 5 from J, leaving 15 bases between them. Noted time point: sample taken at primary tumor resection. From tumor, nontumor lung or frozen PBMC, whole RNA was taken unsorted for sequencing. This clonotype was seen only a few times. Its specificity is not known. TCRdb independently ran MiXCR on the 5' RACE reads; one entry per CDR3 protein. The sample consists of around 20,000 distinct CDR3 sequences, 7.5% of them appearing once. Material: lung tumor tissue, obtained at surgery. The clonotype originates from a male donor with early-stage non-small cell lung cancer. The V and J genes are TRBV10-3 and TRBJ2-7; either TRBD1 or TRBD2 may fit D (5 bases each). CDR3 loop: CATTGTGNEQYF. The CDR3 DNA follows: TGTGCCACCACGGGGACGGGGAACGAGCAGTACTTC.